The next 25 T cell receptor beta chains were all read from a single sample in a study of T cells in pancreatic ductal adenocarcinoma. TCRdb's table, derived via immunoSEQ multiplex PCR, lists solely in-frame clones and lacks some. In the table there are around 94,000 clones, roughly 95% of which are singletons. Surgery without prior neoadjuvant therapy was the treatment of the selected pancreatic ductal adenocarcinoma patients. Sequencing was done on a sample of PBMCs. These receptors all come from a human donor with pancreatic ductal adenocarcinoma.

The gene calls are TRBV5-1 and TRBJ2-7; TRBD2 might be the D (6 bases). The CDR3 runs to 15 residues. CDR1 SGHRS and CDR2 YFSETQ come from the germline V gene. Trimming left V 4 bases short and J 1 base short, with 15 bases between. CDR3 coding DNA: TGCGCCAGCAGCGGGGGAGGCGCCTCTTCCTACGAGCAGTACTTC. Translating it yields CASSGGGASSYEQYF.

This clone was seen a single time. The CDR3 DNA sequence: TGTGCCATGAGCGGGAGCCCCCTCAATGAGCAGTTCTTC. Protein sequence: CAMSGSPLNEQFF. The V gene is TRBV10-3, the J gene TRBJ2-1, with 8 bases matching TRBD2. In germline, CDR1 is ENHRY, CDR2 SYGVKD. V was clipped by 9 bases and J by 6 bases; unmatched bases: 7. The CDR3 is made up of 13 amino acids.

The chain has TRBV11-2 and TRBJ2-7; 11 bases fit TRBD1. CDR1 and CDR2 from the germline V gene are SGHAT and FQNNGV. The CDR3 sequence is 17 residues long. V was pared by 3 bases and J by 5 bases, with 12 bases of the junction left unmatched. CDR3 DNA sequence: TGTGCCAGCAGCTTTACACGGAACCGGGACAGGGGGGACGAGCAGTACTTC. Amino acids: CASSFTRNRDRGDEQYF.

The chain employs TRBV6-5 and TRBJ2-3, with 9 bases identical to TRBD1. The V segment lost 4 bases and the J segment 1 base; nucleotides outside the gene matches: 6. This CDR3 is built from 16 residues. Germline assignment: CDR1 MNHEY and CDR2 SVGAGI. CDR3 in amino acids: CASSSQGAGGTDTQYF. The CDR3 coding sequence is TGTGCCAGCAGTTCACAGGGGGCTGGGGGCACAGATACGCAGTATTTT.

This chain uses TRBV19 with TRBJ1-5, with 7 bases aligning to TRBD1. With 4 bases clipped from V and 5 bases from J, the junction kept 5 bases outside the gene matches. The length of the CDR3 is 14 residues. Germline V gene lookup returns CDR1 LNHDA and CDR2 SQIVND (reference sequence). The CDR3 loop reads CASSTDRADQPQHF. The DNA of the CDR3 is TGTGCCAGTAGTACCGACAGGGCCGATCAGCCCCAGCATTTT.

The chain's CDR3 is CASSPSDRARQPQHF. The CDR3 nucleotides are TGTGCCAGCAGCCCTTCCGACAGGGCTCGTCAGCCCCAGCATTTT. The V call is TRBV6-6, the J call TRBJ1-5, with 7 bases that match TRBD1. The length of the CDR3 is 15 residues. V trimming: 6 bases; J trimming: 6 bases; junction bases outside the gene matches: 11. CDR1 and CDR2 from the germline V gene are MNHNY and SVGAGI (reference sequence).

The V gene is TRBV10-3, the J gene TRBJ2-7; D possibly corresponds to TRBD1 (6 bases). This CDR3 region has 13 residues. V was shortened by 2 bases and J by 2 bases, with 7 bases between the two germline ends. The germline gives CDR1 ENHRY, CDR2 SYGVKD. Written as DNA, the CDR3 is TGTGCCATCAGTGAGGGGGGCACCTACGAGCAGTACTTC. Amino acids: CAISEGGTYEQYF.

The chain employs TRBV29-1 and TRBJ2-1, with 13 bases fitting TRBD2. The germline CDR1 and CDR2 sequences are SQVTM and ANQGSEA. The trim removed 7 bases at V and 0 bases at J, leaving 3 bases unmatched. This CDR3 is 15 amino acids long. The CDR3, as DNA: TGCAGCGCCAGGACTAGCGGGAGCTCCTACAATGAGCAGTTCTTC. It codes for CSARTSGSSYNEQFF.

The chain links TRBV9 to TRBJ2-1, with D tentatively TRBD2 (6 bases). The CDR3 length is 15 residues. V lost 0 bases and J lost 1, with 8 bases in between. The germline V gene encodes CDR1 SGDLS and CDR2 YYNGEE. CDR3 loop: CASSVAAGSYNEQFF. Written as DNA, the CDR3 is TGTGCCAGCAGCGTAGCTGCGGGATCCTACAATGAGCAGTTCTTC. The whole variable domain, filled in from reference TRBV9 and TRBJ2-1, reads DSGVTQTPKHLITATGQRVTLRCSPRSGDLSVYWYQQSLDQGLQFLIQYYNGEERAKGNILERFSAQQFPDLHSELNLSSLELGDSALYFCASSVAAGSYNEQFFGPGTRLTVL.

This chain uses TRBV18 with TRBJ2-3; no definite D call. The CDR3 is 15 residues long. Between the trimmed V and J ends, which lost 0 bases and 4 bases, there was a span of 11 bases. In germline, CDR1 is KGHSH, CDR2 LQKENI. The CDR3 bases are TGTGCCAGCTCACCACCGTCCGCCCGGGCAGATACGCAGTATTTT. Its translation: CASSPPSARADTQYF.

The chain links TRBV5-1 to TRBJ1-2, with TRBD1 identical over 9 bases. The germline CDR1 and CDR2 sequences are SGHRS and YFSETQ. With 1 base clipped from V and 1 base from J, the junction kept 2 bases outside the gene matches. This CDR3 region has 15 residues. The CDR3 nucleotides are TGCGCCAGCAGCTTGACAGGGGGCCTTAACTATGGCTACACCTTC. Translating it yields CASSLTGGLNYGYTF.

About this clone itself: One end of the junction does not line up with germline, which may come from a read error. The J gene is TRBJ1-1, the V gene TRBV7-2, with TRBD1 matching 9 bases. This CDR3 region has 14 residues. Germline V gene data show CDR1 as SGHTA and CDR2 as FQGNSA. The CDR3 DNA follows: TGTGCCAGCAGCACGAGGGGACAGGGTTTTCGGGAGATTTTT. It is translated as CASSTRGQGFREIF.

The chain joins TRBV4-2 to TRBJ2-3; 7 positions agree with TRBD2. The CDR3 is 13 amino acids. Germline V lookup: CDR1 LGHNA, CDR2 YNFKEQ. Trimming removed 11 bases from V and 0 bases from J; junction bases left unmatched: 5. The CDR3 nucleotides read TGTGCCGCCGGGGGGACTAGCACAGATACGCAGTATTTT. Translating it yields CAAGGTSTDTQYF.

V usage is TRBV7-8 and J usage is TRBJ2-5; TRBD2 might be the D (6 bases). V lost 5 bases to trimming and J lost 1 base, with 11 bases between them. CDR3 length: 14 residues. Germline assignment: CDR1 SGHVS and CDR2 FQNEAQ. The CDR3 loop is CASSPSGVQETQYF. For the CDR3, the DNA is TGTGCCAGCAGCCCATCGGGGGTCCAAGAGACCCAGTACTTC. Together with reference TRBV7-8 and TRBJ2-5, the CDR3 gives the full variable domain: GAGVSQSPRYKVAKRGQDVALRCDPISGHVSLFWYQQALGQGPEFLTYFQNEAQLDKSGLPSDRFFAERPEGSVSTLKIQRTQQEDSAVYLCASSPSGVQETQYFGPGTRLLVL.

The chain is built from TRBV7-2 and TRBJ2-1, with D possibly TRBD2 on 5 matching bases. V was clipped by 1 base and J by 0 bases, with 7 bases between them. The CDR3 has 15 amino acids. The germline V gene encodes CDR1 SGHTA and CDR2 FQGNSA. For the CDR3, the DNA is TGTGCCAGCAGCTTAGGGGGAGCCTCCTACAATGAGCAGTTCTTC. This codes for CASSLGGASYNEQFF.

The chain uses TRBV29-1 and TRBJ1-4, with 9 bases that match TRBD1. The CDR3 totals 14 residues. Germline V lookup: CDR1 SQVTM, CDR2 ANQGSEA. V was pared by 1 base and J by 8 bases, with 5 bases of the junction left unmatched. The CDR3 spells CSVEGGQGGEKLFF. DNA for the CDR3: TGCAGCGTTGAAGGGGGACAGGGCGGGGAAAAACTGTTTTTT.

The genes are TRBV7-8 and TRBJ2-2; TRBD2 matches at 7 bases. This CDR3 has 14 amino acids. V shed 6 bases, J shed 1 base, and the junction held 2 bases outside the gene matches. From germline, CDR1 is SGHVS and CDR2 FQNEAQ. DNA for the CDR3: TGTGCCAGCAGAAGGACTAGGAACACCGGGGAGCTGTTTTTT. Amino acids: CASRRTRNTGELFF.

The genes are TRBV29-1 and TRBJ2-1, with a weak D call TRBD2 (6 bases). Deletions cut 7 bases from V and 11 bases from J, with 15 bases between. Germline V CDR1 and CDR2: SQVTM, ANQGSEA. The CDR3 sequence is 11 residues long. The CDR3 region is CSAPSGRKQFF. The CDR3 DNA is TGCAGCGCCCCTAGTGGGAGGAAGCAGTTCTTC.

This sequence joins TRBV28 and TRBJ1-2; TRBD1 agrees at 10 bases. CDR1 and CDR2 from the germline V gene are MDHEN and SYDVKM. This CDR3 contains 13 residues. V lost 7 bases and J lost 5; bases outside the gene matches: 4. CDR3 sequence (DNA): TGTGCCAGCACCGTGGGACAGGGGTATGGCTACACCTTC. Protein sequence: CASTVGQGYGYTF.

V gene TRBV10-2 combines with J gene TRBJ1-4; the D is unclear. V lost 8 bases and J 6 bases, leaving 7 bases between the germline ends. Germline CDR1 WSHSY, CDR2 SAAADI. The CDR3 extends over 11 amino acids. CDR3 amino acids: CASGGDEKLFF. The CDR3 bases are TGCGCCAGCGGTGGAGATGAAAAACTGTTTTTT.

The chain has TRBV30 and TRBJ2-1; D is ambiguous. Trimming took off 8 bases at V and 8 bases at J, with 13 bases between the two ends. The CDR3 is made up of 11 amino acids. Germline assignment: CDR1 GTSNPN and CDR2 SVGIG (reference sequence). CDR3 region: CAGTLSYEQFF. As DNA, the CDR3 is TGTGCCGGCACCCTTAGCTATGAGCAGTTCTTC.

The gene calls are TRBV4-3 and TRBJ2-5; a weak D match, TRBD2 (6 bases). Trimming left V 1 base short and J 2 bases short, with 8 bases between. The length of the CDR3 is 14 residues. CDR1 and CDR2 from the germline V gene are LGHNA and YSLEER. This CDR3 reads CASSQGGLQETQYF. For the CDR3, the DNA is TGCGCCAGCAGCCAAGGGGGACTGCAAGAGACCCAGTACTTC.

The rearrangement joins TRBV19 to TRBJ2-2; no definite D call. The V and J ends lost 2 bases and 1 base respectively, with 5 bases between them. The length of the CDR3 is 14 residues. CDR1 and CDR2 from the germline V gene are LNHDA and SQIVND (reference sequence). The CDR3 sequence is CASSITGNTGELFF. The CDR3 region has the DNA TGTGCCAGTAGTATAACGGGGAACACCGGGGAGCTGTTTTTT. The full variable domain, in which reference TRBV19 and TRBJ2-2 provide the parts outside the CDR3, is DGGITQSPKYLFRKEGQNVTLSCEQNLNHDAMYWYRQDPGQGLRLIYYSQIVNDFQKGDIAEGYSVSREKKESFPLTVTSAQKNPTAFYLCASSITGNTGELFFGEGSRLTVL.

V is TRBV5-1 and J is TRBJ2-7; 8 bases are a match to TRBD2. CDR1 SGHRS and CDR2 YFSETQ come from the germline V gene. V shed 2 bases and J 5 bases; nucleotides not matched to a gene: 9. The length of the CDR3 is 15 residues. The CDR3 is CASSFPGRANHEQYF. CDR3 coding DNA: TGCGCCAGCAGCTTCCCCGGGAGGGCCAACCACGAGCAGTACTTC.

The V gene is TRBV23-1, the J gene TRBJ2-2; tentatively, D is TRBD2 (6 bases). TRBV23-1 is treated as an ORF (open reading frame) with a function not yet certain. This CDR3 spans 15 amino acids. Trimming removed 2 bases at V and 3 bases at J, with 10 bases between. The CDR3 coding sequence is TGCGCCAGCAGTCAACGGGGGACTTACACCGGGGAGCTGTTTTTT. Its translation: CASSQRGTYTGELFF.